The present entry profiles one TCR beta chain with its context. Its specificity is unknown. TCR beta libraries were built with iRepertoire HTBI primers and Arm-PCR of CDR3 regions. TCRdb re-called the multiplex PCR reads with MiXCR, one entry per CDR3 protein. This table has around 400,000 distinct CDR3 sequences, 15% to 18% appearing once. V was clipped by 3 bases and J by 7 bases, with 19 bases between them. Germline assignment: CDR1 SGDLS and CDR2 YYNGEE. The CDR3 covers 15 residues. The data were obtained in a study of regulatory T cells in long-lasting Graves disease. Study-level information: Antithyroid drugs had been given to newly diagnosed Graves' patients for under 3 months.

Study findings and constraints: Persistent Graves' patients possessed reduced TCR diversity relative to recently diagnosed ones.

Time point: newly diagnosed GD, antithyroid drugs for less than 3 months. Isolated PBMC RNA provided the starting material for the TCR library. Enrollment of patients was through an endocrinology department in Xi'an, China. The rearrangement joins TRBV9 to TRBJ2-5; either TRBD1 or TRBD2 may fit D (6 bases each). The TCR comes from a female donor with Graves disease. The material was peripheral blood mononuclear cells (PBMCs), obtained at new diagnosis, from a patient treated with antithyroid drugs. CDR3 in amino acids: CASSEGDSPRTTQYF. CDR3 DNA: TGTGCCAGCAGCGAGGGGGACTCCCCCAGAACGACCCAGTACTTC. Full variable domain (missing parts from reference TRBV9 and TRBJ2-5): DSGVTQTPKHLITATGQRVTLRCSPRSGDLSVYWYQQSLDQGLQFLIQYYNGEERAKGNILERFSAQQFPDLHSELNLSSLELGDSALYFCASSEGDSPRTTQYFGPGTRLLVL.